The present T cell receptor (beta chain) was sequenced within a study of CD8 T cells in ankylosing spondylitis. General study results and limits: It appeared that ankylosing spondylitis blood was characterized by a TCR beta motif of several highly homologous variants. Reportedly, disease-linked clones are significantly enriched in ankylosing spondylitis patients' matched synovial fluid.

Note on this clonotype: Its antigen is still unknown.

TCRdb reprocessed the 5' RACE reads via MiXCR and lists one record per CDR3 protein. The sample holds about 390,000 distinct CDR3 sequences; about a fifth are singletons and the top ten take roughly 16%. The germline V gene has CDR1 SEHNR and CDR2 FQNEAQ (reference sequence). The CDR3 totals 15 residues. V dropped 5 bases and J dropped 2 bases, with 13 bases sitting between them. The chain carries TRBV7-9 and TRBJ2-1; unclear D gene. Sequenced: blood, either unsorted or a sorted T cell fraction (not recorded which). The receptor was derived from a male donor with ankylosing spondylitis. The CDR3 loop is CASSLFADTYNEQFF. The CDR3 region has the DNA TGTGCCAGCAGCCTCTTTGCGGATACCTACAATGAGCAGTTCTTC.